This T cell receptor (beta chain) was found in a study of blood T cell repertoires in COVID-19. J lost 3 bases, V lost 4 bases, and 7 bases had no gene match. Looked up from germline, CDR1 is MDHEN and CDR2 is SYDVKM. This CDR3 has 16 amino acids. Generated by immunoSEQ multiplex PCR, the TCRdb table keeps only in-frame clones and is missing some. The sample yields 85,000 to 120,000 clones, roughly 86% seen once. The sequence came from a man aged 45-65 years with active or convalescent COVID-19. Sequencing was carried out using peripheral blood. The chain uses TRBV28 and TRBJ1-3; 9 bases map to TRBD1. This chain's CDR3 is CASSSATGGSGNTIYF. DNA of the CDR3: TGTGCCAGCAGTTCCGCAACAGGGGGCAGTGGAAACACCATATATTTT.